The 20 T cell receptor beta chains given below trace back to one sample, sequenced in a study of T-cell memory formation after mild COVID-19 (dated by TCRdb to the early 2020s). The method was 5' RACE. Sequencer: Illumina NovaSeq 6000. TCRdb reworked the public reads: Q25 trimming with fastp, MiXCR clone assembly, productive beta chains retained. Duplicate CDR3 protein sequences are folded into a single record with the most common DNA and genes. A total of about 410,000 distinct CDR3 sequences appear in this sample, around 17% of them only once. About 22% of the sample rests with the top ten. The sequenced sample consisted of PBMCs or a T cell subset sorted from them (not recorded which). The receptors stem from a man younger than 35 who had mild COVID-19 (a few samples of this study predate the infection). The sample titles of this study are shuffled in the database, so cell type and time point are left out; the donor was told from shared clones.

This clonotype turned up a few times. The CDR3 here is CASSPGTGTGDNEQFF. The CDR3 bases are TGTGCCAGCTCTCCTGGTACCGGGACAGGGGACAATGAGCAGTTCTTC. V usage is TRBV18 and J usage is TRBJ2-1; 10 bases are shared with TRBD1. Germline CDR1 is KGHSH and CDR2 is LQKENI. J lost 5 bases, V lost 6 bases, and 10 bases had no gene match. This CDR3 is built from 16 residues. The full variable domain, its missing parts supplied by reference TRBV18 and TRBJ2-1, is NAGVMQNPRHLVRRRGQEARLRCSPMKGHSHVYWYRQLPEEGLKFMVYLQKENIIDESGMPKERFSAEFPKEGPSILRIQQVVRGDSAAYFCASSPGTGTGDNEQFFGPGTRLTVL.

The J gene is TRBJ2-7, the V gene TRBV18, with D hard to call. The CDR3 covers 14 residues. Germline CDR1 reads KGHSH; CDR2 reads LQKENI. The V gene lost 4 bases and the J gene lost 0 bases, with 10 bases spanning the gap. The CDR3 DNA sequence: TGTGCCAGCTCACGGGTAGGCAGCTCCTACGAGCAGTACTTC. Residues: CASSRVGSSYEQYF.

This clonotype turned up a few times. Here the CDR3 DNA reads TGCGCCAGCAGCCCTTCGGGGACGGCGAGCTCTGGGGCCAACGTCCTGACTTTC. Translating gives CASSPSGTASSGANVLTF. This chain links TRBV4-3 with TRBJ2-6; D possibly matches TRBD1 or TRBD2 (5 bases each). V was pared by 4 bases and J by 0 bases, with 16 bases between. Germline V gene lookup returns CDR1 LGHNA and CDR2 YSLEER. CDR3 length: 18 residues.

This clonotype was observed a handful of times. The rearrangement joins TRBV6-2 or TRBV6-3 to TRBJ2-5; D is uncertain. V was shortened by 2 bases and J by 5 bases, with 6 bases between the two germline ends. The CDR3 runs to 12 residues. Germline lookup yields CDR1 MNHEY and CDR2 SVGEGT. The CDR3 here is CASSYPVETQYF. The CDR3 nucleotides read TGTGCCAGCAGTTACCCGGTGGAGACCCAGTACTTC.

This clonotype showed up just a few times. This sequence joins TRBV20-1 and TRBJ2-5; tentative D call: TRBD2 (5 bases). The V end lost 2 bases, the J end lost 3 bases, and 10 bases lay between the germline ends. From germline, CDR1 is DFQATT and CDR2 SNEGSKA (reference sequence). The CDR3 sequence is 13 residues long. DNA of the CDR3: TGCAGTGCTAGATGGTCAGCGGAAGAGACCCAGTACTTC. This sequence encodes CSARWSAEETQYF.

The chain carries TRBV10-3 and TRBJ1-5; 7 positions match TRBD1. J was trimmed by 7 bases and V by 8 bases; bases with no gene match: 11. The germline V gene encodes CDR1 ENHRY and CDR2 SYGVKD. The CDR3 is 14 amino acids. CDR3 nucleotide sequence: TGTGCCATCGGTGGGGTACAGGGGCGACAGCCCCAGCATTTT. This codes for CAIGGVQGRQPQHF.

This chain joins TRBV5-1 and TRBJ2-1; TRBD2 agrees at 12 bases. V shed 3 bases and J 7 bases; nucleotides not matched to a gene: 5. Germline V gene data show CDR1 as SGHRS and CDR2 as YFSETQ. CDR3 length equals 15 residues. Here the CDR3 DNA reads TGCGCCAGCAGCTCGGGGACTAGCGGGTTAAATGAGCAGTTCTTC. Its translation: CASSSGTSGLNEQFF. The whole variable domain, remainder taken from reference TRBV5-1 and TRBJ2-1, is KAGVTQTPRYLIKTRGQQVTLSCSPISGHRSVSWYQQTPGQGLQFLFEYFSETQRNKGNFPGRFSGRQFSNSRSEMNVSTLELGDSALYLCASSSGTSGLNEQFFGPGTRLTVL.

The chain uses TRBV20-1 and TRBJ2-1, with D uncertain. V gave up 1 base and J gave up 4 bases, with 14 bases separating them. Germline CDR1 and CDR2: DFQATT and SNEGSKA (reference sequence). The CDR3 has 15 residues. Here the CDR3 DNA reads TGCAGTGCTAGAGGCACGGAGACATCTTACAATGAGCAGTTCTTC. Encoded protein: CSARGTETSYNEQFF.

This chain joins TRBV6-5 and TRBJ2-3, with 11 nucleotides matching TRBD2. Trimming cost V 6 bases and J 5 bases; bases outside gene matches: 10. Looked up from germline, CDR1 is MNHEY and CDR2 is SVGAGI. CDR3 length: 16 residues. DNA of the CDR3: TGTGCCAGCAGCCCCATAGCGGGGGGGCCGGTAGATACGCAGTATTTT. As protein: CASSPIAGGPVDTQYF.

The chain uses TRBV4-2 and TRBJ2-5, with TRBD2 matching 12 bases. Germline V lookup: CDR1 LGHNA, CDR2 YNFKEQ. The CDR3 is 16 amino acids. With V trimmed by 3 bases and J by 5 bases, 7 bases remained unmatched. CDR3 nucleotides: TGTGCCAGCAGCCAGGCGACTAGCGGGGGAGGGGAGACCCAGTACTTC. Protein product: CASSQATSGGGETQYF.

This clonotype has more than one count but fewer than ten. Given the absence of the conserved phenylalanine or tryptophan at the CDR3 end, a read error is likely. No DNA is shown, since the ends of the CDR3 on it are uncertain; the CDR3 is the one TCRdb lists. The chain uses TRBV21-1 and TRBJ1-2; the table's D call of TRBD1 was not tested on the DNA. TRBV21-1 is an annotated pseudogene. Counting both end residues, the CDR3 totals 11 amino acids. The CDR3: CASSERQGRTI.

CDR3 bases: TGTGCCAGCACCTGGGACTACGCGAACACCGGGGAGCTGTTTTTT. It yields the protein CASTWDYANTGELFF. This chain uses TRBV6-1 with TRBJ2-2, with 7 bases matching TRBD2. Germline V gene sequence: CDR1 MNHNS, CDR2 SASEGT. The CDR3 extends over 15 amino acids. The V segment lost 7 bases and the J segment 0 bases; nucleotides outside the gene matches: 5.

This sequence joins TRBV5-6 and TRBJ1-2; D remains unclear. The V gene lost 0 bases and the J gene lost 3 bases, with 9 bases spanning the gap. The V gene's germline CDR1 is SGHDT and CDR2 YYEEEE. CDR3 size: 14 residues. The CDR3 region is CASSLVDRDYGYTF. The CDR3 bases are TGTGCCAGCAGCTTGGTAGACCGCGACTATGGCTACACCTTC.

This sequence joins TRBV6-2 or TRBV6-3 and TRBJ2-7; 7 nucleotides match TRBD2. With V trimmed by 2 bases and J by 0 bases, 10 bases remained unmatched. The CDR3 runs to 17 residues. Germline CDR1 MNHEY, CDR2 SVGEGT. The CDR3 DNA follows: TGTGCCAGCAGTTACACCCCGTGGGAGGGCGTCTCCTACGAGCAGTACTTC. As protein: CASSYTPWEGVSYEQYF.

This clonotype appeared a few times. V gene TRBV3-1 combines with J gene TRBJ1-2, with unresolved D. Trimming cost V 2 bases and J 3 bases, with 10 bases left between them. This CDR3 is built from 14 residues. Germline CDR1 LGHDT, CDR2 YNNKEL (reference sequence). The CDR3: CASSQLGVDYGYTF. The DNA of the CDR3 is TGTGCCAGCAGCCAATTAGGTGTTGACTATGGCTACACCTTC.

The rearrangement joins TRBV20-1 to TRBJ1-3; perhaps TRBD1 as D (6 bases). Germline V gene lookup returns CDR1 DFQATT and CDR2 SNEGSKA (reference sequence). Trimming stripped 6 bases from V and 4 bases from J, with 13 bases between. This CDR3 contains 13 residues. The CDR3 loop reads CSAARGSGNTIYF. The DNA of the CDR3 is TGCAGTGCCGCCAGGGGTTCCGGAAACACCATATATTTT.

V gene TRBV6-1 combines with J gene TRBJ2-2, with 7 bases matching TRBD2. Germline CDR1 is MNHNS and CDR2 is SASEGT. V was pared by 8 bases and J by 0 bases, with 6 bases of the junction left unmatched. This CDR3 is 15 amino acids long. The CDR3 DNA reads as TGTGCCAGCTCCTGGGACTACGCGAACACCGGGGAGCTGTTTTTT. It codes for CASSWDYANTGELFF.

This clonotype appeared a few times. The J gene is TRBJ2-7, the V gene TRBV28, with a possible D match to TRBD2 (5 bases). The CDR3 covers 13 residues. Germline V gene data show CDR1 as MDHEN and CDR2 as SYDVKM. Trimming took 2 bases from V and 6 from J, leaving 11 bases between them. CDR3 amino acids: CASSLQAGVEQYF. The CDR3 bases are TGTGCCAGCAGTTTACAGGCCGGGGTCGAGCAGTACTTC.

This clonotype occurred a few times. The chain uses TRBV5-1 and TRBJ2-4; the match to TRBD1 covers 9 bases. The CDR3 loop spans 16 amino acids. The V and J ends lost 4 bases and 1 base, in that order; junction bases with no gene match: 6. The germline V gene has CDR1 SGHRS and CDR2 YFSETQ. As DNA, the CDR3 is TGCGCCAGCAGCGACGGGACAGGGTGGGCCAAAAACATTCAGTACTTC. This translates into CASSDGTGWAKNIQYF.

This clonotype was counted between two and nine times. This chain links TRBV29-1 with TRBJ1-2; no definite D call. The V and J ends lost 6 bases and 3 bases respectively, with 11 bases between them. From germline, CDR1 is SQVTM and CDR2 ANQGSEA. The CDR3 runs 12 residues. The CDR3 reads CSVVWGDYGYTF. The CDR3 nucleotides read TGCAGCGTAGTCTGGGGTGACTATGGCTACACCTTC.